The T cell receptor beta chain under discussion was sequenced for a study of T-cell reconstitution after alpha-beta-depleted transplantation in children. The trim removed 3 bases at V and 4 bases at J, leaving 8 bases unmatched. CDR1 and CDR2 (germline): DFQATT, SNEGSKA (reference sequence). The CDR3 consists of 14 residues. Unique molecular identifiers were used to barcode this TCRbeta library. TCRdb itself ran the PCR reads through MiXCR, one entry per CDR3 protein. The table lists some 8,000 distinct CDR3 sequences, about 12% of them singletons. This clonotype was recorded at least ten times. This TCR was sampled from a patient aged 2-10 years who had a stem cell transplant for inherited bone marrow failure, so the T cells may come from the graft donor. This chain uses TRBV20-1 with TRBJ2-5; TRBD2 matches 7 bases. Sequences were derived from PBMCs, mostly from graft donor cells, sampled 60 days after TCRalphabeta/CD19-depleted stem cell transplant. The CDR3 nucleotides read TGCAGTGCTAGCACTAGCGTAGGGGCAGAGACCCAGTACTTC. This sequence encodes CSASTSVGAETQYF.